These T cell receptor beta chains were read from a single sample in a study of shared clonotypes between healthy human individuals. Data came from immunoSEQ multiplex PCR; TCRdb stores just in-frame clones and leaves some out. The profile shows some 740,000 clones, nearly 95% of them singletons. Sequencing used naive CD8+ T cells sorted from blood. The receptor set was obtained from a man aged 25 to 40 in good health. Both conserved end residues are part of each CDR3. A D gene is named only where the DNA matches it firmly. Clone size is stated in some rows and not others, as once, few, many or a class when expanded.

DNA: TGTGCCAGCAGCTCCTGGGCTGACAGGCTCCTAAGGAATGAGCAGTTCTTC; CDR3: CASSSWADRLLRNEQFF; J: TRBJ2-1; size: -; D: -; V: TRBV5-6
DNA: TGTGCCAGCAGTCCGACTAGCGTATCCGCCGATGAGCAGTTCTTC; CDR3: CASSPTSVSADEQFF; J: TRBJ2-1; size: -; D: TRBD2; V: TRBV27
DNA: TGTGCCAGCAGCTTGAAGCGGGCACCAGCCTACGAGCAGTACTTC; CDR3: CASSLKRAPAYEQYF; J: TRBJ2-7; size: -; D: -; V: TRBV5-4
DNA: TGTGCCAGCAGCGGCTCAGGGACGACTGAAGCTTTCTTT; CDR3: CASSGSGTTEAFF; J: TRBJ1-1; size: -; D: -; V: TRBV9
DNA: TGTGCCAGCAGCCGCGGACAGGGGAGTCAGTACTTC; CDR3: CASSRGQGSQYF; J: TRBJ2-7; size: -; D: TRBD1; V: TRBV7-9
DNA: TGTGCCAGCAGTTTACGACAGGCGCCTTACGAGCAGTACTTC; CDR3: CASSLRQAPYEQYF; J: TRBJ2-7; size: -; D: -; V: TRBV27
DNA: TGTGCCAGCAGCTCGTCCCGGGACAGGGGTCGGGTTGAAAAACTGTTTTTT; CDR3: CASSSSRDRGRVEKLFF; J: TRBJ1-4; size: -; D: TRBD1; V: TRBV7-3
DNA: TGTGCCACCAGCCCAGAGGGCTCTGGGGCCAACGTCCTGACTTTC; CDR3: CATSPEGSGANVLTF; J: TRBJ2-6; size: -; D: -; V: TRBV15
DNA: TGTGCCAGCAGCGGACCCGACTATGGCTACACCTTC; CDR3: CASSGPDYGYTF; J: TRBJ1-2; size: -; D: -; V: TRBV5-6
DNA: TGTGCCAGCAGCTTGGAGGCTGGGGCGGGCGAGCAGTACTTC; CDR3: CASSLEAGAGEQYF; J: TRBJ2-7; size: -; D: -; V: TRBV5-4
DNA: TGTGCCAGCTCACCGTCATCTGTTATTAAGGATACGCAGTATTTT; CDR3: CASSPSSVIKDTQYF; J: TRBJ2-3; size: once; D: -; V: TRBV18
DNA: TGCGCCAGCAGCTTGGGACTTGGGGTTCTCTACTACGAGCAGTACTTC; CDR3: CASSLGLGVLYYEQYF; J: TRBJ2-7; size: once; D: -; V: TRBV5-1
DNA: TGCAGCGCGGGGAGGGACTACGAGCAGTACTTC; CDR3: CSAGRDYEQYF; J: TRBJ2-7; size: once; D: TRBD2; V: TRBV29-1
DNA: TGTGCCAGCAACCGGGGGGGAGGTGAGCAGTTCTTC; CDR3: CASNRGGGEQFF; J: TRBJ2-1; size: few; D: TRBD2; V: TRBV7-9
DNA: TGTGCCAGCAGCTTAGGGCTGGGGGGTCTTCTCGAGCAGTACTTC; CDR3: CASSLGLGGLLEQYF; J: TRBJ2-7; size: -; D: -; V: TRBV11-3
DNA: TGTGCCAGCAGCGGATGGACAGACCAAGAGACCCAGTACTTC; CDR3: CASSGWTDQETQYF; J: TRBJ2-5; size: -; D: -; V: TRBV7-6
DNA: TGTGCCAGCACCGCCGGGGGGGATGAGCAGTTCTTC; CDR3: CASTAGGDEQFF; J: TRBJ2-1; size: -; D: TRBD2; V: TRBV7-9
DNA: TGTGCCTGGACAGGGAGGGGGACCACTGAAGCTTTCTTT; CDR3: CAWTGRGTTEAFF; J: TRBJ1-1; size: -; D: -; V: TRBV30
DNA: TGTGCCAGCAGCCACAGGGGATCCTACGAGCAGTACTTC; CDR3: CASSHRGSYEQYF; J: TRBJ2-7; size: -; D: TRBD1; V: TRBV7-6
DNA: TGTGCCAGCAGCCCACGGCACGCTAGCGGGAGAACAGATACGCAGTATTTT; CDR3: CASSPRHASGRTDTQYF; J: TRBJ2-3; size: -; D: TRBD2; V: TRBV27
DNA: TGCGCCAGCAGCCAAGGGCCTCGGGAGACCCAGTACTTC; CDR3: CASSQGPRETQYF; J: TRBJ2-5; size: -; D: -; V: TRBV4-1